The clone carrying this T cell receptor (beta chain) was detected only once. Its antigen is unidentified. These data come from a study of cytomegalovirus exposure and HLA in healthy donors. The CDR3 consists of 17 residues. Per germline, CDR1 SGHRS and CDR2 YFSETQ. Trimming at V came to 7 bases and at J to 5 bases, leaving 14 bases not matched to a gene. With 60 Vbeta and 13 Jbeta primers, the PCR was carried out. Authors' processing steps: In a later analysis, around 10 million of approximately 86 million unique beta chains occurred in at least two donors. The repertoire was sequenced with immunoSEQ multiplex PCR; TCRdb's copy has only in-frame clones and lacks some. V and J calls and clone size come straight from that table; D and trimming were deduced from the DNA. Of some 100,000 clones detected, roughly 69% appear once; the ten largest clones hold roughly 5.9%. Findings of the study overall: A few chains tied to CMV proved CMV antigen-specific in vitro. A missense variant in DCLRE1C was later tied to TCR beta V- and J-gene trimming. A later analysis appeared to link common viral pathogens to several of the most significant clusters.

This receptor was taken from a woman between 70 and 85 years old in good health and CMV-seropositive. The chain joins TRBV5-1 to TRBJ2-5, with 13 nucleotides matching TRBD2. Source material: PBMCs. CDR3 in DNA: TGCGCCAGCCGAATCGGGACTAGCGGGGCCTCGGGTGAGACCCAGTACTTC. Translated, it gives CASRIGTSGASGETQYF. The whole variable domain, filled in from reference TRBV5-1 and TRBJ2-5, reads KAGVTQTPRYLIKTRGQQVTLSCSPISGHRSVSWYQQTPGQGLQFLFEYFSETQRNKGNFPGRFSGRQFSNSRSEMNVSTLELGDSALYLCASRIGTSGASGETQYFGPGTRLLVL.